The 4 T cell receptor beta chains below were found in one sample sequenced in a study of shared clonotypes between healthy human individuals. CD45RO-negative, CCR7-selected cells formed the naive CD8 fraction, which excluded terminally differentiated effector memory CD45RA+ cells. The assay was immunoSEQ multiplex PCR, and TCRdb's table has in-frame clones only and misses some. Here the sample spans about 870,000 clones, nearly 95% being singletons. Specimen: naive CD8+ T cells sorted from blood. All receptors derive from a young man in good health.

J is TRBJ2-7 and V is TRBV7-9; D remains ambiguous. Looked up from germline, CDR1 is SEHNR and CDR2 is FQNEAQ (reference sequence). V was clipped by 5 bases and J by 7 bases, with 18 bases between them. The CDR3 is made up of 14 amino acids. CDR3 region: CASSPSVPGSEQYF. Here the CDR3 DNA reads TGTGCCAGCAGCCCGTCAGTTCCGGGTTCAGAGCAGTACTTC.

The chain uses TRBV6-1 and TRBJ2-2; 7 bases match TRBD2. The V and J ends lost 4 bases and 6 bases, in that order; junction bases with no gene match: 8. The CDR3 has 15 residues. CDR1 and CDR2 from the germline V gene are MNHNS and SASEGT. CDR3 sequence: CASSARGRGPGELFF. The DNA of the CDR3 is TGTGCCAGCAGTGCCCGAGGGAGGGGCCCCGGGGAGCTGTTTTTT.

This clone was picked up one time. The gene calls are TRBV27 and TRBJ2-7; no clear D. V was pared by 2 bases and J by 3 bases, with 17 bases between. Germline assignment: CDR1 MNHEY and CDR2 SMNVEV (reference sequence). The CDR3 runs 16 residues. CDR3 DNA sequence: TGTGCCAGCAGTTTAAAGGGTTTGATAGGTTTCTACGAGCAGTACTTC. Amino acid sequence: CASSLKGLIGFYEQYF.

The gene calls are TRBV5-5 and TRBJ2-7, with 9 bases identical to TRBD2. Trimming took 3 bases from V and 6 from J; bases not matched to a gene: 7. This CDR3 has 14 residues. Germline-derived CDR1 and CDR2 are SGHKS and YYEKEE (reference sequence). The chain's CDR3 is CASSYLAGATEQYF. CDR3 DNA sequence: TGTGCCAGCAGCTATTTAGCGGGAGCGACCGAGCAGTACTTC.